This T cell receptor beta chain was identified during a study of neurological immune-mediated disorders. In TCRdb, the 5' RACE reads were re-called with MiXCR into one record per CDR3 protein. The sample contains about 120,000 distinct CDR3 sequences, more than 2.5% of which appear only once. This clonotype came up many times. The junction had 14 bases not matched to a gene; V was cut back by 8 bases and J by 13 bases. The germline gives CDR1 MNHEY, CDR2 SMNVEV (reference sequence). This CDR3 comprises 14 residues. The sequence was collected from a woman in her twenties or thirties with multiple sclerosis. V is TRBV27 and J is TRBJ1-6; 7 bases line up with TRBD1. The specimen sequenced was PBMCs. The CDR3 spells CASGLTGMGGPLHF. CDR3 DNA sequence: TGTGCCAGCGGCTTGACAGGGATGGGGGGGCCCCTCCACTTT.